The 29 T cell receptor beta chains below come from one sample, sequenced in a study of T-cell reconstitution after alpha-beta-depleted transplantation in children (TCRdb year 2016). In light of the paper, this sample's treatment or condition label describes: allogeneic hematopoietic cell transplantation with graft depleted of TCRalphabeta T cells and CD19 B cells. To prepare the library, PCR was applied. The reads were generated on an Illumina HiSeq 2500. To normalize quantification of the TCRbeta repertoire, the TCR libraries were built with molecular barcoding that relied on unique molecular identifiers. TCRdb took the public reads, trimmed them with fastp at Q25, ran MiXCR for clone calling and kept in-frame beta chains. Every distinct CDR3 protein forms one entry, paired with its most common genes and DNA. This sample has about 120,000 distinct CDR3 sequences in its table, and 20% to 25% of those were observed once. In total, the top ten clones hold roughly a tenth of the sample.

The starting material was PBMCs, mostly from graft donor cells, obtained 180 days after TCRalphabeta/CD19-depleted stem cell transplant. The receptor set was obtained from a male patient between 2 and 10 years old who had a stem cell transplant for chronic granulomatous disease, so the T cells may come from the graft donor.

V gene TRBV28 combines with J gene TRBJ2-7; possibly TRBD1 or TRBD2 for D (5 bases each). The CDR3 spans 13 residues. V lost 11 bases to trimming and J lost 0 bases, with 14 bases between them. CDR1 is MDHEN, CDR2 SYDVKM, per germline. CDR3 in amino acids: CAARGDSSYEQYF. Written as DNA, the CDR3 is TGTGCCGCCCGGGGCGACAGCTCCTACGAGCAGTACTTC. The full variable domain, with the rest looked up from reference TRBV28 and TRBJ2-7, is DVKVTQSSRYLVKRTGEKVFLECVQDMDHENMFWYRQDPGLGLRLIYFSYDVKMKEKGDIPEGYSVSREKKERFSLILESASTNQTSMYLCAARGDSSYEQYFGPGTRLTVT.

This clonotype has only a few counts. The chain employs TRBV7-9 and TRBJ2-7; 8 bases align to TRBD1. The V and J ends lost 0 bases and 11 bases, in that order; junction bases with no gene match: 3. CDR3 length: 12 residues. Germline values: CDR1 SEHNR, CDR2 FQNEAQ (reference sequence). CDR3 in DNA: TGTGCCAGCAGCTTAGCACTGGGACAGGAGTACTTC. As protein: CASSLALGQEYF.

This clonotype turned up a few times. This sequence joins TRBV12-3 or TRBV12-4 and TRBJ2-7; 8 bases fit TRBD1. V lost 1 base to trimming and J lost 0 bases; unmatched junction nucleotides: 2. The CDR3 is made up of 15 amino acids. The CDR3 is CASSLVTGVSYEQYF. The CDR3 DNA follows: TGTGCCAGCAGTTTAGTGACAGGGGTCTCCTACGAGCAGTACTTC.

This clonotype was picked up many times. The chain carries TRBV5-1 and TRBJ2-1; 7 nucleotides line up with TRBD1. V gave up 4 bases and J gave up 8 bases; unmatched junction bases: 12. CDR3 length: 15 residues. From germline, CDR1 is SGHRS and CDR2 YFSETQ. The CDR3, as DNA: TGCGCCAGCAGCCCGCCCGGGACAGATATCGATGAGCAGTTCTTC. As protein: CASSPPGTDIDEQFF.

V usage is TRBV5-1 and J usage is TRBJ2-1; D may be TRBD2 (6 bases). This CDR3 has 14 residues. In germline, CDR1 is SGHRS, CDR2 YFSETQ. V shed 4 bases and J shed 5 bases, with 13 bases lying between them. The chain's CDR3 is CASSDERVNNEQFF. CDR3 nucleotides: TGCGCCAGCAGCGACGAGCGGGTCAACAATGAGCAGTTCTTC.

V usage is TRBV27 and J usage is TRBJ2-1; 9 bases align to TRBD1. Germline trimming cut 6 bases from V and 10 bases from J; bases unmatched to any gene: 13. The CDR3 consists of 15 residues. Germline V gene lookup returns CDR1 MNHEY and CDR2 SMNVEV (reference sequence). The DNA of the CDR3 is TGTGCCAGCAGCGAAACAGGGGGCGGAGGTACCGAGCAGTTCTTC. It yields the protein CASSETGGGGTEQFF.

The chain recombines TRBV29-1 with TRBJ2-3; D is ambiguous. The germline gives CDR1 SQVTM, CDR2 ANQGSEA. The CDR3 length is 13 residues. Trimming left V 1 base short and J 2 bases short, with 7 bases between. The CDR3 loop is CSVEVGDTDTQYF. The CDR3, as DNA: TGCAGCGTTGAAGTGGGCGACACAGATACGCAGTATTTT.

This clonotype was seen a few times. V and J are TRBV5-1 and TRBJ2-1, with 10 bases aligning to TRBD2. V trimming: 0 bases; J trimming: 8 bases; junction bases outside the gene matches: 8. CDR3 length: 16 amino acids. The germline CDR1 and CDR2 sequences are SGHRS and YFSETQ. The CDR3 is CASSLGLSGGVDEQFF. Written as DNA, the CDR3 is TGCGCCAGCAGCTTGGGGTTAAGCGGGGGGGTCGATGAGCAGTTCTTC. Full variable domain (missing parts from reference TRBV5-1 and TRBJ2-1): KAGVTQTPRYLIKTRGQQVTLSCSPISGHRSVSWYQQTPGQGLQFLFEYFSETQRNKGNFPGRFSGRQFSNSRSEMNVSTLELGDSALYLCASSLGLSGGVDEQFFGPGTRLTVL.

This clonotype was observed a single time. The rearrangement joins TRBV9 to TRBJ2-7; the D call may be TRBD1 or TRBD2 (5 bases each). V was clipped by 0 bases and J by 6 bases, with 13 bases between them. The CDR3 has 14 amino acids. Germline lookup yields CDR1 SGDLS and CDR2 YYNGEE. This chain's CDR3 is CASSVGGAQVEQYF. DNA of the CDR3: TGTGCCAGCAGCGTAGGAGGGGCGCAGGTCGAGCAGTACTTC.

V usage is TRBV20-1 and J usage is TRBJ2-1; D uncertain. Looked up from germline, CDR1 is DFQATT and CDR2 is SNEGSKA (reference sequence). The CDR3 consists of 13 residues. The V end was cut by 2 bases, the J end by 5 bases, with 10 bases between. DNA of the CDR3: TGCAGTGCTAGACGGCTCCCTCACAATGAGCAGTTCTTC. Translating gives CSARRLPHNEQFF.

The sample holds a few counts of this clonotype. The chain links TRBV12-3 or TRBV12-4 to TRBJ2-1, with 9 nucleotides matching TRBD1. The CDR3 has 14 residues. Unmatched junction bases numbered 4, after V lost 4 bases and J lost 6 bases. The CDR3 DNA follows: TGTGCCAGCAGTTCGACAGGGGGGGTCAATGAGCAGTTCTTC. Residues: CASSSTGGVNEQFF.

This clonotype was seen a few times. The CDR3 sequence is CASSAPSTDTQYF. As DNA, the CDR3 is TGTGCCAGCAGCGCCCCTAGCACAGATACGCAGTATTTT. This chain links TRBV7-2 with TRBJ2-3, with D unresolved. The CDR3 runs to 13 residues. From germline, CDR1 is SGHTA and CDR2 FQGNSA. Trimming took off 5 bases at V and 0 bases at J, with 6 bases between the two ends.

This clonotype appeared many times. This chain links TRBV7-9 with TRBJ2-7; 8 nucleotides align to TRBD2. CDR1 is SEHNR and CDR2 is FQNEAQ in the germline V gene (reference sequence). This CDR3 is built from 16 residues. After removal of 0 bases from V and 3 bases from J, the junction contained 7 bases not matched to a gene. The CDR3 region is CASSLAERENRYEQYF. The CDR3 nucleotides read TGTGCCAGCAGCTTAGCGGAGCGGGAGAACCGCTACGAGCAGTACTTC. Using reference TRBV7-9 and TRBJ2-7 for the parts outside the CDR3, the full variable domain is DTGVSQNPRHKITKRGQNVTFRCDPISEHNRLYWYRQTLGQGPEFLTYFQNEAQLEKSRLLSDRFSAERPKGSFSTLEIQRTEQGDSAMYLCASSLAERENRYEQYFGPGTRLTVT.

The CDR3 nucleotides read TGCGCCAGCAGCTTCATTTACAGGGGGCCCTCGAAACCCTCCTACGAGCAGTACTTC. It encodes CASSFIYRGPSKPSYEQYF. The genes are TRBV5-1 and TRBJ2-7; 9 nucleotides match TRBD1. Trimming removed 2 bases from V and 0 bases from J; junction bases left unmatched: 15. CDR3 length equals 19 residues. Germline V CDR1 and CDR2: SGHRS, YFSETQ.

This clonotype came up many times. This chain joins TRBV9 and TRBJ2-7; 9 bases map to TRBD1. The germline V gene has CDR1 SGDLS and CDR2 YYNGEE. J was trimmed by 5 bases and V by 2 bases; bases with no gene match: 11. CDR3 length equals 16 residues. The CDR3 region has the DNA TGTGCCAGCAGCGTTTCGACCGGGACAGGGTACCACGAGCAGTACTTC. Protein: CASSVSTGTGYHEQYF. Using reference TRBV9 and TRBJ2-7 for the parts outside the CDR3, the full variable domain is DSGVTQTPKHLITATGQRVTLRCSPRSGDLSVYWYQQSLDQGLQFLIQYYNGEERAKGNILERFSAQQFPDLHSELNLSSLELGDSALYFCASSVSTGTGYHEQYFGPGTRLTVT.

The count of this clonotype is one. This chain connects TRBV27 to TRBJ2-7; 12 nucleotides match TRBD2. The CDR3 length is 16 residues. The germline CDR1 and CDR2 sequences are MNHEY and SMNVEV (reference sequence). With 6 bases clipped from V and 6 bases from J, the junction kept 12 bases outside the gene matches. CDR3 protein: CASSSDWTSGKREQYF. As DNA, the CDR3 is TGTGCCAGCAGCTCGGACTGGACTAGCGGGAAACGCGAGCAGTACTTC.

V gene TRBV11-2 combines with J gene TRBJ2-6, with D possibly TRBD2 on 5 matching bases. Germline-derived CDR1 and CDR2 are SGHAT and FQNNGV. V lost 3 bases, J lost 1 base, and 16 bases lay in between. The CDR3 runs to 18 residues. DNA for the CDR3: TGTGCCAGCAGCTTCATCGGGAAGTTTTTTTCTGGGGCCAACGTCCTGACTTTC. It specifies CASSFIGKFFSGANVLTF.

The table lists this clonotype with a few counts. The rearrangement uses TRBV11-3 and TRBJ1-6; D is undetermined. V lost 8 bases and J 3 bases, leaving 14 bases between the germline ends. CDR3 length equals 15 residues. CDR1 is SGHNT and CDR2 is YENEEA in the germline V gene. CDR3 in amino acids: CASAWLGYYNSPLHF. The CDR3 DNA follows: TGTGCCAGCGCATGGCTGGGGTACTATAATTCACCCCTCCACTTT.

CDR3 DNA sequence: TGCAGTGCTAGAGATGGACTCCGGAGCTCCTACGAGCAGTACTTC. It translates to CSARDGLRSSYEQYF. The chain is built from TRBV20-1 and TRBJ2-7; possibly TRBD2 for D (5 bases). Looked up from germline, CDR1 is DFQATT and CDR2 is SNEGSKA (reference sequence). The CDR3 runs 15 residues. The germline V and J ends were trimmed by 0 bases and 0 bases, with 12 bases remaining between them.

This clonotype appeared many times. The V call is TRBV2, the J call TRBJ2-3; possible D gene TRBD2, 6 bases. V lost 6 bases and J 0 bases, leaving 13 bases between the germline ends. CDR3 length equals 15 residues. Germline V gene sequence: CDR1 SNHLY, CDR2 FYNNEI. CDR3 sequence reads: CASRDGGLSTDTQYF. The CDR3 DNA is TGTGCCAGCAGAGATGGGGGACTTAGCACAGATACGCAGTATTTT.

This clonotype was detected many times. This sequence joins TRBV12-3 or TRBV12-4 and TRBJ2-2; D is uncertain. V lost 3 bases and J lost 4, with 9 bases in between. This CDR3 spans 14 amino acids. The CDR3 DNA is TGTGCCAGCAGTTTTGTAGAAACCACCGGGGAGCTGTTTTTT. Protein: CASSFVETTGELFF.

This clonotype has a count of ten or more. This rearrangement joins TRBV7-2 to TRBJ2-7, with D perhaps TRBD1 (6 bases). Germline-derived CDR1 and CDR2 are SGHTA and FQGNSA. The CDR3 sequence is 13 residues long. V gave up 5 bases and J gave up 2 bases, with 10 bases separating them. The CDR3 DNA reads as TGTGCCAGCAGCAAAGGGGGTGCCTACGAGCAGTACTTC. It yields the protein CASSKGGAYEQYF.

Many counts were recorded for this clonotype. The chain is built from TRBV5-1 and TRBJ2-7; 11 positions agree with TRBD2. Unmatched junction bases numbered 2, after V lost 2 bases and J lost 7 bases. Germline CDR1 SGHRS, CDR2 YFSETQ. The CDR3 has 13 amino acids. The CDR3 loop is CASSFLAGGEQYF. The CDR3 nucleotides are TGCGCCAGCAGCTTCCTAGCGGGAGGTGAGCAGTACTTC.

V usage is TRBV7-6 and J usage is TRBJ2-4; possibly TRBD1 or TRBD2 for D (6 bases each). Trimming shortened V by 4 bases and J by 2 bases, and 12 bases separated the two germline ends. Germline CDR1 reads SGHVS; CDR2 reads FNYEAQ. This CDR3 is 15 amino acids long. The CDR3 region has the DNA TGTGCCAGCAGCTCAGGAGGGGGGACCAAAAACATTCAGTACTTC. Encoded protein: CASSSGGGTKNIQYF.

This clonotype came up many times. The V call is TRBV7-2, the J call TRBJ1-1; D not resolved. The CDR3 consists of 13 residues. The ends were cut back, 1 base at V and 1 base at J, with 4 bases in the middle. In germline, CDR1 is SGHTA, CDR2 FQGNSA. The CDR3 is CASSLVGNTEAFF. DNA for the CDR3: TGTGCCAGCAGCTTAGTAGGGAACACTGAAGCTTTCTTT.

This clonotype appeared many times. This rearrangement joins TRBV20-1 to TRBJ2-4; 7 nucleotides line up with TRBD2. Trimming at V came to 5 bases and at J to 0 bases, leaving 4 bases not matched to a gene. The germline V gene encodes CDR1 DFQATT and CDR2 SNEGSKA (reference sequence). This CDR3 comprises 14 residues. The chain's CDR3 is CSAGDYLAKNIQYF. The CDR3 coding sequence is TGCAGTGCTGGGGACTACTTAGCCAAAAACATTCAGTACTTC.

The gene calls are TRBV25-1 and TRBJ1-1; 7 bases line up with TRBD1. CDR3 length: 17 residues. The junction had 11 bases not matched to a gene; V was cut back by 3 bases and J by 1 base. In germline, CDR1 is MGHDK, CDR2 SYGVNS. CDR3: CASSDQFGQVPNTEAFF. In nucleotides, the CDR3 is TGTGCCAGCAGTGACCAATTCGGACAGGTACCGAACACTGAAGCTTTCTTT.

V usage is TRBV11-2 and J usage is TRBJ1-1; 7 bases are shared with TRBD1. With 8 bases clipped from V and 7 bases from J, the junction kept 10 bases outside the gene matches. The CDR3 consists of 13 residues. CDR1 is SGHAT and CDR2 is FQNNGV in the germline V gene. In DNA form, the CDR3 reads TGTGCCAGCTCGAGAGGGGGCACCGTTGAAGCTTTCTTT. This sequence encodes CASSRGGTVEAFF.

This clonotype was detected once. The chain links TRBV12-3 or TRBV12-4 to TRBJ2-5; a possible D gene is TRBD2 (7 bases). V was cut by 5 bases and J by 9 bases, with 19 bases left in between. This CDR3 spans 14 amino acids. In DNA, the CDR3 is TGTGCCAGCAGTGATGCGGGGGCCTTATTGTCCCAGTACTTC. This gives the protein CASSDAGALLSQYF.